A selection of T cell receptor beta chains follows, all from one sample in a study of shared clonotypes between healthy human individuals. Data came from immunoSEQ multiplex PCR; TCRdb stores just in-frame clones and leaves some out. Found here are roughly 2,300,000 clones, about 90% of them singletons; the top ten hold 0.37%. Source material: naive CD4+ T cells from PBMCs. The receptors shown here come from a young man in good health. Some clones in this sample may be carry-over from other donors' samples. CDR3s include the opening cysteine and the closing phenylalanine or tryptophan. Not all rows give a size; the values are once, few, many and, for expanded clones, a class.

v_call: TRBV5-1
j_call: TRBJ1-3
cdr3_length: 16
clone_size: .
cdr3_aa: CASSPGLSASGNTIYF

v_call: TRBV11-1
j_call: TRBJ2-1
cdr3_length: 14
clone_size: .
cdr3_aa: CASSSRTLSNEQFF

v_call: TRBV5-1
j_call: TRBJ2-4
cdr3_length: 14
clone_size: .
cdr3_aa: CASSLVGGENIQYF

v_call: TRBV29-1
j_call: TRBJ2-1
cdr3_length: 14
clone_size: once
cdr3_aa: CSVWDLREFGEQFF

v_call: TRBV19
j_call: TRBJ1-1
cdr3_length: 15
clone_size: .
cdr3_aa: CASSFPRGTNTEAFF

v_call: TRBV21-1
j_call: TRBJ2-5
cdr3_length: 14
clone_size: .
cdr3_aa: CASGNEGLQETQYF

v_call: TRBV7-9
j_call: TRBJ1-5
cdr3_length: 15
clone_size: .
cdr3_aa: CASSLGDSSNQPQHF

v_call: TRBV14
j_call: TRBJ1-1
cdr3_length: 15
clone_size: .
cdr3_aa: CASSQDRPLATEAFF

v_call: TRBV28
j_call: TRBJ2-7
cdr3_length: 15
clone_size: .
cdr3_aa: CASSFIGQGSYEQYF

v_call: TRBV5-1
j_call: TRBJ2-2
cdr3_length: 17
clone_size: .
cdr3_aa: CASSLVASGRYTGELFF

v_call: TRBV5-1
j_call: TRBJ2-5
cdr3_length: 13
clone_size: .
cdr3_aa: CASSPGEGETQYF

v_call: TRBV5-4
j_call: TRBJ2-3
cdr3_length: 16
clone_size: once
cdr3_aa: CASSLDSRPPTDTQYF

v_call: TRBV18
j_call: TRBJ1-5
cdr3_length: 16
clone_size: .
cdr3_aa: CASSPSGDREGQPQHF

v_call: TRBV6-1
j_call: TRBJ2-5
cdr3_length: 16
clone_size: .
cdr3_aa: CASSATPRGRGETQYF

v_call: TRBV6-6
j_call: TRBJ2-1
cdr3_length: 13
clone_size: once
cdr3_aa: CATRDRGFDEQFF

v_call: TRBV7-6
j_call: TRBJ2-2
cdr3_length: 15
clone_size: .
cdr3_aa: CASSPGRANTGELFF

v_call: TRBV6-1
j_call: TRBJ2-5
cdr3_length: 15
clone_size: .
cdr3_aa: CASSEGGGIGETQYF

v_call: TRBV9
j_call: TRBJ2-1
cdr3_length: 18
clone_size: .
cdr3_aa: CASSVGVGAGVTYNEQFF

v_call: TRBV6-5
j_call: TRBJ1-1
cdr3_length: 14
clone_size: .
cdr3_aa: CASSPGGLGAEAFF

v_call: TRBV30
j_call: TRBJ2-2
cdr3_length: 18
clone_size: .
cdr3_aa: CAWSIGLAGTPGTGELFF

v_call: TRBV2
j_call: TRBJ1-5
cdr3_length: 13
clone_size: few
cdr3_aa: CASRGTGDQPQHF

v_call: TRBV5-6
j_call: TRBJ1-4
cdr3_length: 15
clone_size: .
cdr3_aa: CASSLSGRGREKLFF

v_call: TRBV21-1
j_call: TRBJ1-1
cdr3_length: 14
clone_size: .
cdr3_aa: CASSKEGMNTEAFF

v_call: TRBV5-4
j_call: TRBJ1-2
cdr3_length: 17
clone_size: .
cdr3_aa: CASSPGTGVGYNYGYTF

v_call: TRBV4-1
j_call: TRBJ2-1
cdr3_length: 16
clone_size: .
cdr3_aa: CASSPLAGGTHNEQFF

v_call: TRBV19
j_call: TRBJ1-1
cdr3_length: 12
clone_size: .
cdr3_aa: CASSIGTGKAFF

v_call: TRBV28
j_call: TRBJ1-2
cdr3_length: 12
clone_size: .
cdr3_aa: CASSNQKYGYTF

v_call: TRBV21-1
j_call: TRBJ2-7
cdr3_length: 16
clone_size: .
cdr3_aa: CASSKDRDRDCDEQYF

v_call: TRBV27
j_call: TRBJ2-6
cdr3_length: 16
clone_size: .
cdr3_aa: CASRLTGGGGANVLTF

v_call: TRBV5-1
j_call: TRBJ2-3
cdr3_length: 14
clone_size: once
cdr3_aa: CASSRGAVTDTQYF

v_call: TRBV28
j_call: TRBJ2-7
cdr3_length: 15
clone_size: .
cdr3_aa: CASSLGDSRSYEQYF

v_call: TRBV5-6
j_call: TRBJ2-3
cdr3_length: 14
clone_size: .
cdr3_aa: CASSFGPSGDTQYF

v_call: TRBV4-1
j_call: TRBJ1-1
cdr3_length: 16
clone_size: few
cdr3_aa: CASSQSGRGRNTEAFF

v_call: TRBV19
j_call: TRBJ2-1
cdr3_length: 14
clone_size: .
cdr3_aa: CASRTGTSIVEQFF

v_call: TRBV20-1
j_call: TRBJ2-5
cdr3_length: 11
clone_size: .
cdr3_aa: CSAKTRETQYF

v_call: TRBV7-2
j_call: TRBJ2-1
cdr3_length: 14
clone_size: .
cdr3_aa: CASSLEGTVNEQFF

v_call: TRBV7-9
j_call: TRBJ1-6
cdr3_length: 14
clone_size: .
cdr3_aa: CASSLMVQDSPLHF

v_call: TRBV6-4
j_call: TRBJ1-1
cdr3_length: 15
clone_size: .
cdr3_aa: CASSPLGTGNTEAFF

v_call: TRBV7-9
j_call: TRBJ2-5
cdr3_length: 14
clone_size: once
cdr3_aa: CASSLRGYQETQYF

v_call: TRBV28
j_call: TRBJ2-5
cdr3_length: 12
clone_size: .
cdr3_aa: CASSRPGETQYF

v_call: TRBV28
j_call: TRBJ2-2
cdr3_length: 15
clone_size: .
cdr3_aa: CASSLGPRGAGELFF

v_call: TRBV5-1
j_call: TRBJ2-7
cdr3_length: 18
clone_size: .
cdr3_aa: CASSLAPVGTGTSYEQYF

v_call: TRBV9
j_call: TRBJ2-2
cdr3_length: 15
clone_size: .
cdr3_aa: CASSATASFAGELFF

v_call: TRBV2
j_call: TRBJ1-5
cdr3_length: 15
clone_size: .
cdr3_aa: CASKSGTASNQPQHF

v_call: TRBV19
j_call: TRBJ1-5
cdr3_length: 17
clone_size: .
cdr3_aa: CASSRGTGGSRNQPQHF

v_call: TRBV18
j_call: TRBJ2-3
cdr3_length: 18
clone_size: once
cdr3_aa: CASSSTPASGSLADTQYF

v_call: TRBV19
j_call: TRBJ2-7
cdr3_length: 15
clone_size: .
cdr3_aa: CASSTAGQGFYEQYF

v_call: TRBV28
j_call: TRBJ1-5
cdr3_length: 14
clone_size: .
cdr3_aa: CASSLSYSNQPQHF

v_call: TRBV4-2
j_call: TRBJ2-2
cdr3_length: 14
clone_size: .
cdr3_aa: CASSQEKIAGELFF

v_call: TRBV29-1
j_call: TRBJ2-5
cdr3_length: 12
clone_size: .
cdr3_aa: CSVVGEPETQYF

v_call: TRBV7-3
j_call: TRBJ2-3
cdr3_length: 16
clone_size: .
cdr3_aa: CASSSEGWREADTQYF

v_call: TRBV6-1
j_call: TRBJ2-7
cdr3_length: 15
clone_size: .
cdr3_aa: CASSVMGTANYEQYF

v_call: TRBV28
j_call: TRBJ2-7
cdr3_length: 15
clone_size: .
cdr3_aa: CASSFRDLLNGEQYF

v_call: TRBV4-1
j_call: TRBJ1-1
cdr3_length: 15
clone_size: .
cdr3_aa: CASSQMPQRGAEAFF

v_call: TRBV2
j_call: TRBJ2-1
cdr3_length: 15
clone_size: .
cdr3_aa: CASRRTSGNNNEQFF

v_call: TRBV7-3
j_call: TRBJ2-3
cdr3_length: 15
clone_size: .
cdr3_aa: CASSPGLAEADTQYF

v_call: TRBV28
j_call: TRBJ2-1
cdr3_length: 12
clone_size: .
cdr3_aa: CASSWLYNEQFF

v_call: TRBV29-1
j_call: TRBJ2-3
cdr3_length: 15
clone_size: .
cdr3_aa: CSARTSGTSTDTQYF

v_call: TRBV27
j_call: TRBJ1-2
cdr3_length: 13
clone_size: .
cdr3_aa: CASSFRAGYGYTF

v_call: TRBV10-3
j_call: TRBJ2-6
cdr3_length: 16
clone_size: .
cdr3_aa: CAIGADSPSGANVLTF